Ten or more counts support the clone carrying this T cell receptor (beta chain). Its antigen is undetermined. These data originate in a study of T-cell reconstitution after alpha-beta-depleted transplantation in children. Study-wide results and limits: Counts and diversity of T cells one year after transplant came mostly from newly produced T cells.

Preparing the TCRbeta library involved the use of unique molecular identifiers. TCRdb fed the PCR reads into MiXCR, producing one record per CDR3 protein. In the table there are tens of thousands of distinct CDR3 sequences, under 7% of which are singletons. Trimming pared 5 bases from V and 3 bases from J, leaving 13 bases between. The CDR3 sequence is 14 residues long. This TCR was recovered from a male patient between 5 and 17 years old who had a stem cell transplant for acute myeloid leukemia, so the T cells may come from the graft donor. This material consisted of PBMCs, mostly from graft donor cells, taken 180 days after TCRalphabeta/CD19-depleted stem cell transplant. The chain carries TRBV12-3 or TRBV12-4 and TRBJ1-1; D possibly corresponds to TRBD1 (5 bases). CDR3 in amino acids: CASSLGGGDTEAFF. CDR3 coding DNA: TGTGCCAGCAGTCTCGGGGGGGGGGACACTGAAGCTTTCTTT.